These 32 T cell receptor beta chains were sequenced from one sample in a study of blood T cell repertoires in COVID-19. Some clones are missing from TCRdb's copy, which holds only in-frame ones; the method was immunoSEQ multiplex PCR. The sample gives roughly 200,000 clones, around 90% of which show up once; 5.5% to 7.5% is in the top ten. What was sequenced was peripheral blood. The receptors were gathered from a man aged 40-49 years with acute or convalescent COVID-19.

The chain combines TRBV28 with TRBJ1-4; possible D gene TRBD1, 5 bases. The V end was cut by 6 bases, the J end by 3 bases, with 14 bases between. Germline V lookup: CDR1 MDHEN, CDR2 SYDVKM. The CDR3 is made up of 15 amino acids. This CDR3 reads CASSLWTGANEKLFF. The CDR3 nucleotides read TGTGCCAGCAGCCTCTGGACGGGGGCTAATGAAAAACTGTTTTTT.

CDR3 nucleotide sequence: TGTGCCAGCATTTGGGGGCAAGCCTACAATGAGCAGTTCTTC. This translates into CASIWGQAYNEQFF. V is TRBV5-6 and J is TRBJ2-1; maybe TRBD1 (6 bases). This CDR3 is 14 amino acids long. V was cut by 6 bases and J by 2 bases, with 12 bases left in between. Germline V lookup: CDR1 SGHDT, CDR2 YYEEEE.

Regarding this clone: This sample includes further DNA sequences coding for the same CDR3. The rearrangement joins TRBV5-4 to TRBJ2-1; 12 nucleotides match TRBD2. CDR1 and CDR2 from the germline V gene are SGHNT and YYREEE (reference sequence). V trimming: 1 base; J trimming: 4 bases; junction bases outside the gene matches: 0. This CDR3 comprises 15 residues. The CDR3 DNA reads as TGTGCCAGCAGCTTGCTAGCGGGGGGGTACAATGAGCAGTTCTTC. Translated, it gives CASSLLAGGYNEQFF.

This sequence joins TRBV2 and TRBJ1-4; 7 nucleotides line up with TRBD1. Per germline, CDR1 SNHLY and CDR2 FYNNEI. Losses at the gene ends were 6 bases for V and 5 bases for J; bases not matched to a gene: 6. CDR3 length: 14 amino acids. The CDR3 spells CASRDDRANEKLFF. The CDR3 DNA is TGTGCCAGCAGAGATGACAGGGCAAATGAAAAACTGTTTTTT.

This clone was picked up one time. V usage is TRBV19 and J usage is TRBJ1-6; TRBD1 might be the D (5 bases). With 1 base removed from V and 8 bases from J, the gap between germline ends came to 12 bases. Germline V lookup: CDR1 LNHDA, CDR2 SQIVND (reference sequence). The CDR3 spans 15 residues. CDR3 in amino acids: CASSIVGGRYSPLHF. CDR3 nucleotide sequence: TGTGCCAGTAGTATAGTGGGGGGAAGGTATTCACCCCTCCACTTT.

The genes are TRBV6-5 and TRBJ2-2, with D possibly TRBD1 on 6 matching bases. V was clipped by 6 bases and J by 0 bases, with 11 bases between them. The CDR3 totals 15 residues. Germline CDR1 is MNHEY and CDR2 is SVGAGI. CDR3 loop: CASRETGPNTGELFF. As DNA, the CDR3 is TGTGCCAGCAGGGAGACAGGACCGAACACCGGGGAGCTGTTTTTT.

A single count supports this clone. This sequence joins TRBV5-4 and TRBJ1-2; 8 bases match TRBD1. The germline CDR1 and CDR2 sequences are SGHNT and YYREEE (reference sequence). CDR3 length equals 14 residues. Trimming cost V 4 bases and J 7 bases; bases outside gene matches: 9. The CDR3 here is CASSPGGAEGGYTF. CDR3 nucleotide sequence: TGTGCCAGCAGCCCAGGGGGCGCGGAGGGTGGCTACACCTTC.

The V and J genes are TRBV5-8 and TRBJ1-5; D is undetermined. CDR3 length equals 14 residues. Germline CDR1 and CDR2: SGHTS and YDEGEE. V lost 4 bases to trimming and J lost 7 bases, with 15 bases between them. This chain's CDR3 is CASSPLTTWQPQHF. CDR3 bases: TGTGCCAGCAGCCCCCTGACTACATGGCAGCCCCAGCATTTT.

V and J are TRBV3-1 (or the pseudogene TRBV3-2) and TRBJ2-5, with 9 bases lining up with TRBD1. The CDR3 spans 16 residues. Trimming at V came to 1 base and at J to 5 bases, leaving 8 bases not matched to a gene. Per the germline V gene, CDR1 is LGHDT and CDR2 is YNNKEL (reference sequence). This CDR3 reads CASSQGGTGYLETQYF. The CDR3 DNA is TGTGCCAGCAGCCAAGGGGGGACAGGGTATTTGGAGACCCAGTACTTC.

This chain uses TRBV19 with TRBJ1-1; D possibly corresponds to TRBD1 (5 bases). Germline CDR1 is LNHDA and CDR2 is SQIVND (reference sequence). Trimming left V 0 bases short and J 5 bases short, with 7 bases between. The CDR3 covers 13 residues. The chain's CDR3 is CASSIDRVTEAFF. CDR3 nucleotides: TGTGCCAGTAGTATAGACAGGGTAACTGAAGCTTTCTTT.

This clone was observed once. The chain links TRBV19 to TRBJ2-5; D not certain. The germline V and J ends were trimmed by 3 bases and 1 base, with 18 bases remaining between them. In germline, CDR1 is LNHDA, CDR2 SQIVND (reference sequence). This CDR3 is 17 amino acids long. DNA of the CDR3: TGTGCCAGTAGTATTAGGTCAGGCCCTACCCTCCAAGAGACCCAGTACTTC. Protein sequence: CASSIRSGPTLQETQYF.

The V and J genes are TRBV4-3 and TRBJ2-5; the match to TRBD2 covers 9 bases. V shed 2 bases and J 5 bases; nucleotides not matched to a gene: 9. CDR3 length: 16 amino acids. The germline gives CDR1 LGHNA, CDR2 YSLEER. The CDR3 DNA reads TGCGCCAGCAGCCAAACCAGGACTAGCGTTCAGGAGACCCAGTACTTC. Protein product: CASSQTRTSVQETQYF.

The rearrangement uses TRBV2 and TRBJ2-3; 12 bases are shared with TRBD2. The CDR3 runs 15 residues. Trimming took 2 bases from V and 4 from J; bases not matched to a gene: 1. Germline V gene data show CDR1 as SNHLY and CDR2 as FYNNEI. CDR3 in DNA: TGTGCCAGCAGTGAACTAGCGGGGGGGCCAGATACGCAGTATTTT. Its protein product is CASSELAGGPDTQYF.

This chain links TRBV7-2 with TRBJ2-7, with D possibly matching TRBD2 (6 bases). CDR1 SGHTA and CDR2 FQGNSA come from the germline V gene. V lost 3 bases and J 0 bases, leaving 12 bases between the germline ends. CDR3 size: 15 residues. In DNA, the CDR3 is TGTGCCAGCAGCTTCGAGCGGGCCAGCTCCTACGAGCAGTACTTC. Encoded protein: CASSFERASSYEQYF.

The rearrangement uses TRBV7-2 and TRBJ2-7; 10 bases map to TRBD1. This CDR3 comprises 14 residues. The J segment lost 7 bases and the V segment lost 4 bases, leaving 7 bases of the junction unmatched. The germline CDR1 and CDR2 sequences are SGHTA and FQGNSA. Here the CDR3 reads CASSSADRGKEQYF. CDR3 coding DNA: TGTGCCAGCAGCTCAGCGGACAGGGGGAAAGAGCAGTACTTC.

In nucleotides, the CDR3 is TGCGCCAGCGGCCTGGACGGGGGGCCCGGGGAGCTGTTTTTT. It codes for CASGLDGGPGELFF. The chain employs TRBV5-1 and TRBJ2-2; TRBD2 might be the D (7 bases). The V end was cut by 7 bases, the J end by 6 bases, with 16 bases between. This CDR3 is built from 14 residues. Germline V gene data show CDR1 as SGHRS and CDR2 as YFSETQ.

The V and J genes are TRBV7-2 and TRBJ1-5; 8 nucleotides match TRBD1. The V gene end was trimmed by 0 bases and the J gene end by 7 bases; junction bases not matched to a gene: 2. The CDR3 runs to 14 residues. Germline V lookup: CDR1 SGHTA, CDR2 FQGNSA. The CDR3 sequence: CASSLAGQGQPQHF. In nucleotides, the CDR3 is TGTGCCAGCAGCTTAGCCGGACAGGGACAGCCCCAGCATTTT.

The V gene is TRBV6-6, the J gene TRBJ1-1; D might be TRBD1 (5 bases). The CDR3 is made up of 14 amino acids. V was cut by 2 bases and J by 3 bases, with 10 bases left in between. Germline values: CDR1 MNHNY, CDR2 SVGAGI (reference sequence). The CDR3 bases are TGTGCCAGCAGTTACGGGGGGACTTACACTGAAGCTTTCTTT. Its protein is CASSYGGTYTEAFF.

V gene TRBV10-3 combines with J gene TRBJ1-5, with D possibly being TRBD1 (6 bases). Per the germline V gene, CDR1 is ENHRY and CDR2 is SYGVKD. The CDR3 contains 12 residues. The germline V and J ends were trimmed by 9 bases and 4 bases, with 10 bases remaining between them. The CDR3 reads CAIGQPNQPQHF. The CDR3 nucleotides are TGTGCCATAGGACAGCCGAATCAGCCCCAGCATTTT.

This chain uses TRBV7-2 with TRBJ2-5; 8 bases agree with TRBD2. Germline V gives CDR1 SGHTA, CDR2 FQGNSA. Trimming removed 4 bases from V and 3 bases from J; junction bases left unmatched: 10. This CDR3 region has 16 residues. CDR3 sequence: CASSSDSGAGKETQYF. CDR3 nucleotides: TGTGCCAGCAGCTCAGATAGCGGGGCCGGGAAAGAGACCCAGTACTTC.

The rearrangement links TRBV28 to TRBJ1-2; D remains unclear. Trimming removed 2 bases from V and 5 bases from J, with 6 bases in between. This CDR3 is 12 amino acids long. Germline V gene lookup returns CDR1 MDHEN and CDR2 SYDVKM. CDR3 sequence (DNA): TGTGCCAGCAGTTTACTCCGGTATGGCTACACCTTC. Translating gives CASSLLRYGYTF.

CDR3: CASSPLGQTNYGYTF. The CDR3 DNA reads TGTGCCAGCAGTCCTCTGGGACAGACAAACTATGGCTACACCTTC. The chain has TRBV6-5 and TRBJ1-2, with TRBD1 identical over 7 bases. Germline CDR1 reads MNHEY; CDR2 reads SVGAGI. Germline trimming cut 5 bases from V and 2 bases from J; bases unmatched to any gene: 8. There are 15 residues in the CDR3.

CDR3 protein: CASSFRRAGQAETQYF. The DNA of the CDR3 is TGTGCCAGCAGCTTCCGAAGAGCGGGACAGGCGGAGACCCAGTACTTC. The V gene is TRBV3-1 (or the pseudogene TRBV3-2), the J gene TRBJ2-5, with D perhaps TRBD1 (8 bases). Germline V lookup: CDR1 LGHDT, CDR2 YNNKEL (reference sequence). This CDR3 contains 16 residues. V was trimmed by 5 bases and J by 5 bases, leaving 21 bases between them.

V is TRBV6-4 and J is TRBJ1-2, with D possibly matching TRBD1 (6 bases). Germline V gene sequence: CDR1 MRHNA, CDR2 SNTAGT. V was pared by 6 bases and J by 7 bases, with 21 bases between. The CDR3 runs 15 residues. The CDR3 region has the DNA TGTGCCAGCAGCCTAGGGGCAGGGGCTGTCTCTGGCTACACCTTC. Its protein is CASSLGAGAVSGYTF.

CDR3 sequence: CASRPVIAGETEAFF. The CDR3 region has the DNA TGTGCCAGTAGACCGGTCATCGCGGGGGAAACTGAAGCTTTCTTT. V is TRBV19 and J is TRBJ1-1; TRBD1 is a possible D gene (5 bases). V gave up 6 bases and J gave up 5 bases, with 19 bases separating them. The CDR3 runs 15 residues. The germline gives CDR1 LNHDA, CDR2 SQIVND (reference sequence).

This rearrangement joins TRBV19 to TRBJ2-7, with D possibly TRBD1 on 5 matching bases. Trimming took 4 bases from V and 9 from J, leaving 22 bases between them. There are 15 residues in the CDR3. Germline V gives CDR1 LNHDA, CDR2 SQIVND (reference sequence). The CDR3, as DNA: TGTGCCAGTAGTACAGATTTAAGCCAGGGCATTAGGCAGTACTTC. Encoded protein: CASSTDLSQGIRQYF. Combining the CDR3 with reference TRBV19 and TRBJ2-7 gives the whole variable domain DGGITQSPKYLFRKEGQNVTLSCEQNLNHDAMYWYRQDPGQGLRLIYYSQIVNDFQKGDIAEGYSVSREKKESFPLTVTSAQKNPTAFYLCASSTDLSQGIRQYFGPGTRLTVT.

The rearrangement joins TRBV6-5 to TRBJ2-7, with 8 bases matching TRBD1. This CDR3 contains 12 residues. The germline V gene has CDR1 MNHEY and CDR2 SVGAGI. Trimming at V came to 6 bases and at J to 3 bases, leaving 1 base not matched to a gene. CDR3 nucleotides: TGTGCCAGCAGAGGACAGGGCTACGAGCAGTACTTC. This codes for CASRGQGYEQYF.

The chain joins TRBV5-1 to TRBJ1-2; 9 bases are a match to TRBD1. CDR1 is SGHRS, CDR2 YFSETQ, per germline. After removal of 3 bases from V and 4 bases from J, the junction contained 7 bases not matched to a gene. The CDR3 has 15 amino acids. The chain's CDR3 is CASSSGTGSSYGYTF. In nucleotides, the CDR3 is TGCGCCAGCAGCTCCGGGACAGGGAGTAGCTATGGCTACACCTTC.

Concerning this clone itself: The junction departs from the called germline gene at one end, perhaps through a read error. The chain couples TRBV28 to TRBJ1-2; TRBD1 agrees at 8 bases. The V gene's germline CDR1 is MDHEN and CDR2 SYDVKM. This CDR3 region has 13 residues. The DNA of the CDR3 is TGTGCCTGCAGGGGGCGGACGAACTATGGCTACACCTTC. Amino acids: CACRGRTNYGYTF.

The chain has TRBV3-1 (or the pseudogene TRBV3-2) and TRBJ1-4; D gene ambiguous. V was shortened by 2 bases and J by 5 bases, with 12 bases between the two germline ends. CDR1 is LGHDT, CDR2 YNNKEL, per germline (reference sequence). There are 15 residues in the CDR3. CDR3 amino acids: CASSQRSPRNEKLFF. The DNA for the CDR3 is TGTGCCAGCAGCCAAAGGAGCCCAAGAAATGAAAAACTGTTTTTT.

This clone was detected once. The genes are TRBV6-2 or TRBV6-3 and TRBJ2-1, with D perhaps TRBD1 (5 bases). The CDR3 length is 14 residues. The germline V gene has CDR1 MNHEY and CDR2 SVGEGT. V was trimmed by 2 bases and J by 0 bases, leaving 5 bases between them. The DNA of the CDR3 is TGTGCCAGCAGTTACGACAGCTCCTACAATGAGCAGTTCTTC. The encoded protein is CASSYDSSYNEQFF.

The V and J genes are TRBV19 and TRBJ1-6; 8 positions match TRBD1. Losses at the gene ends were 4 bases for V and 5 bases for J; bases not matched to a gene: 10. Per germline, CDR1 LNHDA and CDR2 SQIVND (reference sequence). This CDR3 is built from 17 residues. The CDR3 loop is CASSTLLTGVDNSPLHF. CDR3 nucleotides: TGTGCCAGTAGTACCCTCCTGACAGGGGTAGATAATTCACCCCTCCACTTT.